This TCR beta chain comes out of a study of cytomegalovirus exposure and HLA in healthy donors. In the PCR, 60 Vbeta and 13 Jbeta primers were used. Only in-frame clones appear in the TCRdb table, and some are missing; sequencing was by immunoSEQ multiplex PCR. The sample includes about 150,000 clones, about 73% of them seen just once. CDR3 length: 13 residues. In germline, CDR1 is SGHVS, CDR2 FQNEAQ. Study-wide results and caveats: CMV serostatus was the only immune exposure information that was available. An analysis done earlier found most TCR beta V segments productive about 87% or about 30% of the time. Per a later analysis, HLA-associated TCR beta chains showed more clonal expansion than other, equally common TCR beta chains.

In the case of this clone: What it recognizes is unknown.

This TCR derives from a woman aged 45-65 years in good health and CMV-seropositive. This rearrangement joins TRBV7-8 to TRBJ2-5; D perhaps matches TRBD2 (6 bases). The J call is doubtful: the DNA matches TRBJ2-7 better. Sequencing was performed on PBMCs. In DNA form, the CDR3 reads TGTGCCAGCAGCTGGGGCGGGGTATCCGAGCAGTACTTC. This sequence encodes CASSWGGVSEQYF.